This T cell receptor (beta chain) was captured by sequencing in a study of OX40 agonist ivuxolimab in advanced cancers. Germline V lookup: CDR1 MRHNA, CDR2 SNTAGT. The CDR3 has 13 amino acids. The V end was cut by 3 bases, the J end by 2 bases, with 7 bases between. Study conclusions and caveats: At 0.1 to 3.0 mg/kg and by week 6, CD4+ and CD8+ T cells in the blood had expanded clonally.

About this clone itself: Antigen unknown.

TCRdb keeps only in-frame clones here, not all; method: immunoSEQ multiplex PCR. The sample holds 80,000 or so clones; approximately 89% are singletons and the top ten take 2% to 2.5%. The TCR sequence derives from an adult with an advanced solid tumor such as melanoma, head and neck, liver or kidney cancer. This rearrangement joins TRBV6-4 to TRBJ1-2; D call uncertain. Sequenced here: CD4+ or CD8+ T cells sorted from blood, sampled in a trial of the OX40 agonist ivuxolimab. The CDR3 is CASSEDANYGYTF. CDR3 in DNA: TGTGCCAGCAGTGAGGACGCGAACTATGGCTACACCTTC.